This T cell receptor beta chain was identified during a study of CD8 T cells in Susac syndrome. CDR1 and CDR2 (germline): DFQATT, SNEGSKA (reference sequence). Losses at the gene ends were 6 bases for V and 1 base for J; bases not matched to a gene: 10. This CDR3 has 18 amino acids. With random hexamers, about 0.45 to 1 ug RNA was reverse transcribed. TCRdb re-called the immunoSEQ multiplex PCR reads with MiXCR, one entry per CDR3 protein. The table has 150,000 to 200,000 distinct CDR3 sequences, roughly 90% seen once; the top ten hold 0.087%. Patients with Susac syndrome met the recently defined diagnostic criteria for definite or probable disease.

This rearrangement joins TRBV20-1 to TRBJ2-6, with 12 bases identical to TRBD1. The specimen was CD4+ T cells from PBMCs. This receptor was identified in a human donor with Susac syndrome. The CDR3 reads CSAWVKGQGASGANVLTF. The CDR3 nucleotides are TGCAGTGCGTGGGTGAAGGGACAGGGGGCATCTGGGGCCAACGTCCTGACTTTC.